This T cell receptor (beta chain) was found in a study of response to subunit inactivated influenza vaccine. In TCRdb, the RT-PCR reads were re-called with MiXCR into one record per CDR3 protein. The sample carries about 570,000 distinct CDR3 sequences, about 11% recorded once. Germline V CDR1 and CDR2: SGHRS, YFSETQ. The V and J ends lost 4 bases and 3 bases, in that order; junction bases with no gene match: 8. There are 15 residues in the CDR3. This clonotype has more than one count but fewer than ten. The same data also contributed to another study, on T cells expressing NK-cell markers. That investigation notes: For TCR beta, cDNA was produced by 5'RACE template switching with UMIs. The TCR beta repertoires were obtained from sorted CD3+CD56+NKG2C+, CD3+CD56+NKG2C- and CD3+CD56-NKG2C+ T cells. Eight donors were sequenced, seven testing HCMV-seropositive and one testing seronegative. Clarity on HCMV specificity was lacking for the expanded NKG2C+ T cell clones.

The chain carries TRBV5-1 and TRBJ1-1, with 8 bases matching TRBD1. Sequencing used PBMCs from blood, obtained on the day of vaccination. This TCR was recovered from a man in his fifties who received an inactivated influenza vaccine. CDR3: CASSVTGDKDTEAFF. The CDR3 DNA is TGCGCCAGCAGCGTGACAGGGGATAAGGACACTGAAGCTTTCTTT.